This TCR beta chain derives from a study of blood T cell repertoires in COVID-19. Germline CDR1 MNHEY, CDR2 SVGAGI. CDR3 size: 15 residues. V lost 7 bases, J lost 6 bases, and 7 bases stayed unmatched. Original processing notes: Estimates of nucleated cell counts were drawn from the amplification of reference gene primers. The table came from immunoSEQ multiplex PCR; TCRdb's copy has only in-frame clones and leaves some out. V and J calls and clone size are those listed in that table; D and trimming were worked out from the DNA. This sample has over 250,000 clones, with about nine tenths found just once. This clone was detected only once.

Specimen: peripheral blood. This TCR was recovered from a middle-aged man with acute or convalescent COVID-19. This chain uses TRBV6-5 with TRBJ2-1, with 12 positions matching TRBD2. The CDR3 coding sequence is TGTGCCAGCAAGTTCGGGACTAGCGGGTTCAATGAGCAGTTCTTC. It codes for CASKFGTSGFNEQFF.